A single sample is the source of the 32 T cell receptor beta chains below, sequenced in a study of blood T cell repertoires in COVID-19. The data were produced by immunoSEQ multiplex PCR, yet TCRdb's version contains in-frame clones alone and is incomplete. The sample shows roughly 100,000 clones, approximately 88% of them seen only once. The sample taken for sequencing was peripheral blood. Receptors were obtained from a human donor in a cohort sampled during active COVID-19.

This chain connects TRBV6-1 to TRBJ1-3; no firm D call. V gave up 3 bases and J gave up 0 bases, with 12 bases separating them. This CDR3 has 16 residues. Germline assignment: CDR1 MNHNS and CDR2 SASEGT. CDR3 amino acids: CASSDPAAHSGNTIYF. The CDR3 bases are TGTGCCAGCAGTGATCCGGCGGCTCACTCTGGAAACACCATATATTTT.

The chain uses TRBV5-1 and TRBJ1-1, with D perhaps matching TRBD1 (5 bases). Germline V lookup: CDR1 SGHRS, CDR2 YFSETQ. Deletions cut 6 bases from V and 6 bases from J, with 15 bases between. There are 13 residues in the CDR3. The CDR3 nucleotides read TGCGCCAGCAAAGTCCCAGGGAAGGCTGAAGCTTTCTTT. It is translated as CASKVPGKAEAFF.

This clone was detected only once. The chain links TRBV7-2 to TRBJ1-2; D remains ambiguous. The CDR3 has 13 amino acids. Trimming pared 5 bases from V and 5 bases from J, leaving 12 bases between. CDR1 is SGHTA, CDR2 FQGNSA, per germline. CDR3: CASSPRLSYGYTF. CDR3 DNA sequence: TGTGCCAGCAGCCCCAGGTTAAGTTATGGCTACACCTTC.

This chain uses TRBV19 with TRBJ2-7; 15 bases are shared with TRBD2. Trimming removed 5 bases from V and 0 bases from J; junction bases left unmatched: 8. CDR1 and CDR2 (germline): LNHDA, SQIVND (reference sequence). This CDR3 is 18 amino acids long. This CDR3 is CASSHGTSGGTSSYEQYF. CDR3 nucleotides: TGTGCCAGTAGTCACGGGACTAGCGGGGGGACAAGCTCCTACGAGCAGTACTTC.

The V call is TRBV6-5, the J call TRBJ1-2; TRBD1 agrees at 11 bases. The J segment lost 5 bases and the V segment lost 7 bases, leaving 9 bases of the junction unmatched. Per the germline V gene, CDR1 is MNHEY and CDR2 is SVGAGI. This CDR3 spans 15 amino acids. CDR3 loop: CASNLGGQGEYGYTF. As DNA, the CDR3 is TGTGCCAGCAATCTTGGGGGACAGGGGGAATATGGCTACACCTTC.

The V gene is TRBV5-1, the J gene TRBJ1-4, with D perhaps TRBD1 (5 bases). Trimming stripped 4 bases from V and 4 bases from J, with 14 bases between. Looked up from germline, CDR1 is SGHRS and CDR2 is YFSETQ. There are 15 residues in the CDR3. The CDR3 nucleotides are TGCGCCAGCAGCATCGCGGGGGTCTTTAATGAAAAACTGTTTTTT. This codes for CASSIAGVFNEKLFF.

The CDR3 reads CASTPLAGGPNEQFF. The CDR3 nucleotides are TGTGCCAGCACCCCTCTAGCGGGGGGCCCCAATGAGCAGTTCTTC. This rearrangement joins TRBV2 to TRBJ2-1; 11 bases match TRBD2. The CDR3 extends over 15 amino acids. The germline gives CDR1 SNHLY, CDR2 FYNNEI. V was pared by 7 bases and J by 6 bases, with 8 bases of the junction left unmatched.

In this sample, this clone turned up once. The chain combines TRBV5-6 with TRBJ1-1, with unresolved D. The V end was cut by 2 bases, the J end by 2 bases, with 16 bases between. Germline lookup yields CDR1 SGHDT and CDR2 YYEEEE. This CDR3 has 16 residues. The CDR3: CASSFQGGVVNTEAFF. CDR3 DNA sequence: TGTGCCAGCAGCTTCCAAGGCGGAGTAGTAAACACTGAAGCTTTCTTT.

The sample holds one count of this clone. This chain links TRBV6-5 with TRBJ1-3; 7 nucleotides agree with TRBD1. Germline V gene lookup returns CDR1 MNHEY and CDR2 SVGAGI. With V trimmed by 7 bases and J by 4 bases, 4 bases remained unmatched. This CDR3 is built from 13 residues. The CDR3 bases are TGTGCCAGCACCGGGACAGTCGGAAACACCATATATTTT. Its translation: CASTGTVGNTIYF.

The chain combines TRBV18 with TRBJ2-1, with D hard to call. The CDR3 length is 12 residues. CDR1 is KGHSH and CDR2 is LQKENI in the germline V gene. V dropped 2 bases and J dropped 10 bases, with 9 bases sitting between them. The CDR3 DNA sequence: TGTGCCAGCTCACCAACGCCTCTAGAGCAGTTCTTC. Translation gives CASSPTPLEQFF.

The rearrangement uses TRBV28 and TRBJ1-2, with a tentative D call TRBD1 (6 bases). Germline CDR1 reads MDHEN; CDR2 reads SYDVKM. This CDR3 spans 16 amino acids. V dropped 1 base and J dropped 5 bases, with 17 bases sitting between them. The CDR3 reads CASSLLRQGNRYGYTF. As DNA, the CDR3 is TGTGCCAGCAGTTTATTGCGGCAGGGGAATCGGTATGGCTACACCTTC.

The CDR3 sequence is CAWSTAEVGYNSPLHF. The CDR3 coding sequence is TGTGCCTGGAGTACCGCCGAGGTTGGCTATAATTCACCCCTCCACTTT. V usage is TRBV30 and J usage is TRBJ1-6; no clear D gene. CDR1 and CDR2 (germline): GTSNPN, SVGIG (reference sequence). Trimming pared 2 bases from V and 3 bases from J, leaving 14 bases between. There are 16 residues in the CDR3.

The J gene is TRBJ2-1, the V gene TRBV9; no clear D gene. This CDR3 spans 13 amino acids. V shed 0 bases and J shed 9 bases, with 10 bases lying between them. CDR1 is SGDLS and CDR2 is YYNGEE in the germline V gene. For the CDR3, the DNA is TGTGCCAGCAGCGTAGTGGGCATCACTGAGCAGTTCTTC. The encoded protein is CASSVVGITEQFF.

In regard to this clone: The same CDR3 also results from other DNA sequences found in this sample. J is TRBJ2-7 and V is TRBV12-3 or TRBV12-4; D gene uncertain. CDR3 length: 13 amino acids. Between the trimmed V and J ends, which lost 1 base and 3 bases, there was a span of 7 bases. This CDR3 is CASSLGQIYEQYF. The CDR3 DNA follows: TGTGCCAGCAGTTTAGGGCAGATCTACGAGCAGTACTTC.

V usage is TRBV27 and J usage is TRBJ2-3; 7 bases map to TRBD1. The ends lost 3 bases at V and 12 bases at J; junction bases unmatched: 9. Germline V CDR1 and CDR2: MNHEY, SMNVEV (reference sequence). The CDR3 totals 13 residues. CDR3 region: CASSLQGVQYQYF. The DNA for the CDR3 is TGTGCCAGCAGTTTGCAGGGGGTCCAATACCAGTATTTT.

The rearrangement uses TRBV7-2 and TRBJ2-3; D is possibly TRBD2 (7 bases). The germline V gene has CDR1 SGHTA and CDR2 FQGNSA. The CDR3 length is 17 residues. The ends were cut back, 3 bases at V and 3 bases at J, with 19 bases in the middle. The CDR3 here is CASSFGGGGPGTDTQYF. The CDR3 nucleotides are TGTGCCAGCAGCTTCGGAGGGGGGGGCCCGGGAACAGATACGCAGTATTTT.

This chain links TRBV6-5 with TRBJ1-1; 8 bases agree with TRBD1. This CDR3 contains 14 residues. V shed 4 bases and J 0 bases; nucleotides not matched to a gene: 1. From germline, CDR1 is MNHEY and CDR2 SVGAGI. The CDR3 here is CASSWDRMNTEAFF. The CDR3 DNA is TGTGCCAGCAGTTGGGACAGGATGAACACTGAAGCTTTCTTT.

This sequence joins TRBV15 and TRBJ2-3; 11 bases line up with TRBD1. This CDR3 has 15 residues. With V trimmed by 2 bases and J by 4 bases, 2 bases remained unmatched. Germline V gives CDR1 LNHNV, CDR2 YYDKDF (reference sequence). The CDR3 spells CATSRPGQGADTQYF. In DNA, the CDR3 is TGTGCCACCAGCAGACCGGGACAGGGGGCAGATACGCAGTATTTT.

The chain employs TRBV10-1 and TRBJ1-3, with 7 bases identical to TRBD1. The V gene end was trimmed by 0 bases and the J gene end by 2 bases; junction bases not matched to a gene: 1. Germline loops: CDR1 WNHNN, CDR2 SYGVQD (reference sequence). This CDR3 comprises 15 residues. The CDR3 nucleotides read TGCGCCAGCAGTGAGTCCGGGACAGCTGGAAACACCATATATTTT. Its translation: CASSESGTAGNTIYF.

The genes are TRBV5-5 and TRBJ2-5, with 7 bases aligning to TRBD1. The CDR3 runs 14 residues. With 4 bases clipped from V and 5 bases from J, the junction kept 8 bases outside the gene matches. The germline CDR1 and CDR2 sequences are SGHKS and YYEKEE (reference sequence). The CDR3 DNA follows: TGTGCCAGCAGCCCCGGGACAGTAAGCGAGACCCAGTACTTC. This translates into CASSPGTVSETQYF.

The chain employs TRBV7-2 and TRBJ1-1; 7 bases line up with TRBD1. The CDR3 loop spans 15 amino acids. The trim removed 2 bases at V and 2 bases at J, leaving 5 bases unmatched. The V gene's germline CDR1 is SGHTA and CDR2 FQGNSA. The DNA of the CDR3 is TGTGCCAGCAGCTTAAATCCAGGGGGAAACACTGAAGCTTTCTTT. Protein: CASSLNPGGNTEAFF.

The chain employs TRBV7-8 and TRBJ1-2, with D perhaps matching TRBD1 (6 bases). Germline V gene data show CDR1 as SGHVS and CDR2 as FQNEAQ. The length of the CDR3 is 15 residues. The germline V and J ends were trimmed by 1 base and 6 bases, with 15 bases remaining between them. DNA of the CDR3: TGTGCCAGCAGCTTAGGTACAGGGTGGAACGATGGCTACACCTTC. Its protein product is CASSLGTGWNDGYTF.

This clone occurred once. The rearrangement joins TRBV19 to TRBJ1-1; possibly TRBD1 for D (5 bases). Trimming took 7 bases from V and 11 from J, leaving 23 bases between them. The CDR3 runs to 14 residues. CDR1 is LNHDA, CDR2 SQIVND, per germline (reference sequence). The chain's CDR3 is CASTPRGQASMAFF. The CDR3, as DNA: TGTGCCAGTACCCCTCGCGGACAAGCTTCTATGGCTTTCTTT.

This CDR3 reads CASSLATGQGRTDTQYF. DNA for the CDR3: TGTGCCAGCAGCTTGGCCACCGGACAGGGGCGGACAGATACGCAGTATTTT. The rearrangement uses TRBV5-5 and TRBJ2-3; the match to TRBD1 covers 9 bases. This CDR3 comprises 17 residues. J was trimmed by 3 bases and V by 0 bases; bases with no gene match: 8. CDR1 SGHKS and CDR2 YYEKEE come from the germline V gene (reference sequence).

The genes are TRBV7-9 and TRBJ1-3, with D tentatively TRBD1 (6 bases). V was shortened by 3 bases and J by 2 bases, with 11 bases between the two germline ends. The CDR3 has 15 residues. The germline gives CDR1 SEHNR, CDR2 FQNEAQ (reference sequence). The CDR3 sequence is CASSFDGGPGNTIYF. In nucleotides, the CDR3 is TGTGCCAGCAGCTTTGACGGGGGGCCTGGAAACACCATATATTTT.

The count of this clone is one. This chain connects TRBV7-2 to TRBJ1-2; D might be TRBD1 (5 bases). Deletions cut 3 bases from V and 6 bases from J, with 11 bases between. The CDR3 loop spans 13 amino acids. Germline CDR1 is SGHTA and CDR2 is FQGNSA. CDR3 DNA sequence: TGTGCCAGCAGCTTCATCAGGGTAGATGGCTACACCTTC. As protein: CASSFIRVDGYTF.

V is TRBV11-2 and J is TRBJ1-1; 7 bases line up with TRBD1. The germline CDR1 and CDR2 sequences are SGHAT and FQNNGV. Trimming removed 3 bases from V and 5 bases from J; junction bases left unmatched: 9. CDR3 length equals 15 residues. In DNA, the CDR3 is TGTGCCAGCAGCTTGATAGGGACAGCAGGTACTGAAGCTTTCTTT. Its protein product is CASSLIGTAGTEAFF.

This chain uses TRBV10-3 with TRBJ2-3; D may be TRBD2 (6 bases). The CDR3 totals 12 residues. Trimming took off 10 bases at V and 4 bases at J, with 12 bases between the two ends. The germline CDR1 and CDR2 sequences are ENHRY and SYGVKD. The CDR3, as DNA: TGTGCCACAGCGGGTAATGCAGATACGCAGTATTTT. Translation gives CATAGNADTQYF.

The J gene is TRBJ1-2, the V gene TRBV6-5; 7 positions agree with TRBD1. Germline CDR1 MNHEY, CDR2 SVGAGI. V lost 6 bases and J lost 5; bases outside the gene matches: 6. CDR3 length equals 13 residues. CDR3 nucleotide sequence: TGTGCCAGCAGGCAAACAGGGGAATATGGCTACACCTTC. Amino acid sequence: CASRQTGEYGYTF.

V gene TRBV5-5 combines with J gene TRBJ1-2; no firm D call. Germline V gene sequence: CDR1 SGHKS, CDR2 YYEKEE (reference sequence). Trimming cost V 0 bases and J 5 bases, with 14 bases left between them. This CDR3 spans 15 amino acids. In nucleotides, the CDR3 is TGTGCCAGCAGCTTGGAGTCCGAACAGCTATATGGCTACACCTTC. Translation: CASSLESEQLYGYTF.

The chain links TRBV23-1 to TRBJ1-1; 7 nucleotides agree with TRBD1. TRBV23-1 is assigned to the ORF class and has an uncertain function. This CDR3 region has 16 residues. Unmatched junction bases numbered 5, after V lost 1 base and J lost 0 bases. The CDR3 protein is CASSQLVDRVNTEAFF. The CDR3 nucleotides read TGCGCCAGCAGTCAATTGGTTGACAGGGTGAACACTGAAGCTTTCTTT.

V and J are TRBV6-1 and TRBJ1-2; possible D gene TRBD1, 5 bases. V shed 0 bases and J shed 7 bases, with 15 bases lying between them. The V gene's germline CDR1 is MNHNS and CDR2 SASEGT. The CDR3 is made up of 15 amino acids. Written as DNA, the CDR3 is TGTGCCAGCAGTGAAGCGGAGGGCGGGGCCGGTGGCTACACCTTC. Its translation: CASSEAEGGAGGYTF.